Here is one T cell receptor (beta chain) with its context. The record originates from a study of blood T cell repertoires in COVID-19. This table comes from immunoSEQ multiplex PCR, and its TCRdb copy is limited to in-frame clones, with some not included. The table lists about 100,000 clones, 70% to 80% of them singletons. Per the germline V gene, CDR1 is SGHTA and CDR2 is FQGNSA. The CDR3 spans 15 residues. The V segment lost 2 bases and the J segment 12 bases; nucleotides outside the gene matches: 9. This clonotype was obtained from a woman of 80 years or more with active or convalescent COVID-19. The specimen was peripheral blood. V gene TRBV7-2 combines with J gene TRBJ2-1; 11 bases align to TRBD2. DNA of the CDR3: TGTGCCAGCAGCTTAATAGCGGGAGGGCCGTCTTGGCAGTTCTTC. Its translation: CASSLIAGGPSWQFF.